The clone carrying this TCR beta chain is a singleton in its sample. Its antigen remains unidentified. This CDR3 contains 16 residues. From germline, CDR1 is MNHEY and CDR2 SVGAGI. J gave up 9 bases and V 0 bases, and 11 bases lay outside the gene matches. This sample is drawn from a study of T cell responses to AZD1222 COVID-19 vaccine. Regarding the study as a whole: Unmutated variant regions reportedly attract nearly half of all spike-specific TCRs. Spike-specific TCR breadth and depth grew following two AZD1222 doses. Clonal diversity was possibly underestimated, and white British individuals and females predominated among donors. Among those given AZD1222, only five to seven were seropositive at baseline.

Libraries were prepared by immunoSEQ multiplex PCR; TCRdb keeps only in-frame clonotypes and omits some of them. The table lists 65,000 to 70,000 clones, around four fifths of them singletons. The chain is built from TRBV6-5 and TRBJ2-1, with 7 bases lining up with TRBD2. Sequenced here: peripheral blood, sampled 28 days after the second AZD1222 dose. The sequence was obtained from an adult who received the AZD1222 COVID-19 vaccine. CDR3 bases: TGTGCCAGCAGTTACTCATCTAGGTCGGGCGGGAGTGAGCAGTTCTTC. This sequence encodes CASSYSSRSGGSEQFF.